These 32 T cell receptor beta chains were all obtained from the same sample, sequenced in a study of T-cell reconstitution after alpha-beta-depleted transplantation in children. Construction of the TCRbeta library involved unique molecular identifiers. TCRdb re-called the PCR reads through MiXCR, storing one row per CDR3 protein. The top ten hold around 2.2% of the sample, which has a few hundred thousand distinct CDR3 sequences, over 10% seen once. This specimen was PBMCs, mostly from graft donor cells, taken 360 days after TCRalphabeta/CD19-depleted stem cell transplant. The receptors shown here come from a male patient under 18 who had a stem cell transplant for acute myeloid leukemia, so the T cells may come from the graft donor.

This clonotype was observed a handful of times. The chain has TRBV4-3 and TRBJ2-1; 8 bases fit TRBD2. With 0 bases clipped from V and 4 bases from J, the junction kept 5 bases outside the gene matches. In germline, CDR1 is LGHNA, CDR2 YSLEER. The CDR3 has 16 amino acids. CDR3 DNA sequence: TGCGCCAGCAGCCAAGACCCCACTAGCGGTTACAATGAGCAGTTCTTC. It yields the protein CASSQDPTSGYNEQFF.

This clonotype was observed at least ten times. This chain connects TRBV27 to TRBJ2-1; D assignment may be TRBD1 or TRBD2 (5 bases each). V lost 5 bases to trimming and J lost 5 bases, with 13 bases between them. CDR3 size: 14 residues. The germline V gene encodes CDR1 MNHEY and CDR2 SMNVEV (reference sequence). CDR3 sequence: CASSTYGTNNEQFF. The CDR3, as DNA: TGTGCCAGCAGTACATACGGGACGAACAATGAGCAGTTCTTC.

The gene calls are TRBV6-1 and TRBJ2-2; 7 nucleotides match TRBD2. This CDR3 has 15 residues. Germline V gene data show CDR1 as MNHNS and CDR2 as SASEGT. The J segment lost 0 bases and the V segment lost 6 bases, leaving 4 bases of the junction unmatched. The CDR3 DNA sequence: TGTGCCAGCAGACGGGACTACCCGAACACCGGGGAGCTGTTTTTT. Its translation is CASRRDYPNTGELFF.

This clonotype has a count of ten or more. The chain has TRBV3-1 and TRBJ1-6; perhaps TRBD1 as D (5 bases). Germline lookup yields CDR1 LGHDT and CDR2 YNNKEL (reference sequence). The CDR3 extends over 13 amino acids. V was cut by 4 bases and J by 7 bases, with 8 bases left in between. The CDR3, as DNA: TGTGCCAGCAGCCCCGCAGGGAATTCACCCCTCCACTTT. Translated, it gives CASSPAGNSPLHF.

The table lists this clonotype with many counts. The chain is built from TRBV7-6 and TRBJ2-7, with 10 bases fitting TRBD2. The CDR3 consists of 17 residues. After removal of 5 bases from V and 0 bases from J, the junction contained 10 bases not matched to a gene. Per the germline V gene, CDR1 is SGHVS and CDR2 is FNYEAQ. CDR3 residues: CASSRLAGGLSSYEQYF. The CDR3 nucleotides are TGTGCCAGCAGCAGATTAGCGGGAGGACTGAGCTCCTACGAGCAGTACTTC.

The rearrangement links TRBV7-6 to TRBJ1-6, with 12 positions matching TRBD1. The CDR3 has 17 amino acids. The ends lost 5 bases at V and 7 bases at J; junction bases unmatched: 9. Germline V gene lookup returns CDR1 SGHVS and CDR2 FNYEAQ. The CDR3 loop is CASSRQGQGARNSPLHF. CDR3 nucleotides: TGTGCCAGCAGCCGCCAGGGACAGGGGGCTCGGAATTCACCCCTCCACTTT.

This clonotype was found a few times. The chain couples TRBV19 to TRBJ2-2; D possibly corresponds to TRBD2 (6 bases). The CDR3 runs to 15 residues. V lost 4 bases and J 2 bases, leaving 11 bases between the germline ends. Germline V CDR1 and CDR2: LNHDA, SQIVND (reference sequence). The CDR3 reads CASSKGLLNTGELFF. CDR3 DNA: TGTGCCAGTAGTAAGGGACTCCTAAACACCGGGGAGCTGTTTTTT.

This clonotype was seen a handful of times. The genes are TRBV7-3 and TRBJ2-3; unclear D gene. V shed 5 bases and J shed 7 bases, with 22 bases lying between them. Germline CDR1 and CDR2: SGHTA and FQGTGA. This CDR3 comprises 16 residues. The CDR3: CASSPIFAPTGHTQYF. CDR3 DNA: TGTGCCAGCAGCCCTATCTTCGCCCCCACGGGTCATACGCAGTATTTT.

This clonotype was seen repeatedly, ten times or more. The rearrangement uses TRBV29-1 and TRBJ2-5; D is unresolved. The CDR3 is 12 amino acids. The germline V gene has CDR1 SQVTM and CDR2 ANQGSEA. Trimming removed 8 bases from V and 5 bases from J, with 15 bases in between. The CDR3 here is CSHRGPRETQYF. CDR3 in DNA: TGCAGCCACAGAGGACCCCGGGAGACCCAGTACTTC.

This clonotype was observed many times. The V gene is TRBV12-3 or TRBV12-4, the J gene TRBJ2-7, with 10 bases identical to TRBD1. This CDR3 has 15 amino acids. V gave up 1 base and J gave up 1 base; unmatched junction bases: 1. The chain's CDR3 is CASSLGQGASYEQYF. DNA of the CDR3: TGTGCCAGCAGTTTAGGACAGGGGGCGTCCTACGAGCAGTACTTC.

This clonotype came up many times. The chain combines TRBV28 with TRBJ1-1; D perhaps matches TRBD1 (6 bases). The CDR3 sequence is 11 residues long. Germline loops: CDR1 MDHEN, CDR2 SYDVKM. V dropped 5 bases and J dropped 11 bases, with 12 bases sitting between them. Written as DNA, the CDR3 is TGTGCCAGCAGTGTAGACAGGTCGGCTTTCTTT. This codes for CASSVDRSAFF.

V usage is TRBV21-1 and J usage is TRBJ2-7; no check of the table's D call, TRBD1, against the DNA was made. TRBV21-1 is described as a pseudogene. This CDR3 is built from 16 residues. DNA for the CDR3: TGTGCCAGCAGCAAAGCAGGAGGGGCGAGCCTACAGGAGCAGTACTTC. Encoded protein: CASSKAGGASLQEQYF.

This clonotype was found many times. The genes are TRBV5-1 and TRBJ2-2; the match to TRBD1 covers 7 bases. V lost 5 bases and J lost 2; bases outside the gene matches: 6. Germline V lookup: CDR1 SGHRS, CDR2 YFSETQ. The CDR3 runs 15 residues. The DNA for the CDR3 is TGCGCCAGCAGATCCGGGACAGTAAACACCGGGGAGCTGTTTTTT. This gives the protein CASRSGTVNTGELFF.

This clonotype occurred a few times. The CDR3 nucleotides read TGTGCCAGCAGCTTAGCCTACGCTGCTGAGCAGTTCTTC. Translation gives CASSLAYAAEQFF. The chain recombines TRBV7-6 with TRBJ2-1, with D uncertain. The germline V gene has CDR1 SGHVS and CDR2 FNYEAQ. The ends were cut back, 0 bases at V and 9 bases at J, with 9 bases in the middle. The CDR3 extends over 13 amino acids.

This rearrangement joins TRBV29-1 to TRBJ2-5; D is unclear. This CDR3 region has 13 residues. Looked up from germline, CDR1 is SQVTM and CDR2 is ANQGSEA. V was shortened by 3 bases and J by 7 bases, with 15 bases between the two germline ends. CDR3 sequence: CSVEDGPKGTQYF. CDR3 coding DNA: TGCAGCGTTGAGGACGGACCTAAGGGGACCCAGTACTTC. Full variable domain (remainder filled in from reference TRBV29-1 and TRBJ2-5): SAVISQKPSRDICQRGTSLTIQCQVDSQVTMMFWYRQQPGQSLTLIATANQGSEATYESGFVIDKFPISRPNLTFSTLTVSNMSPEDSSIYLCSVEDGPKGTQYFGPGTRLLVL.

V and J are TRBV20-1 and TRBJ2-1, with 13 bases that match TRBD2. Germline V gene sequence: CDR1 DFQATT, CDR2 SNEGSKA (reference sequence). With V trimmed by 4 bases and J by 9 bases, 9 bases remained unmatched. The CDR3 contains 15 residues. The CDR3 region is CSATSPGLAGREQFF. CDR3 bases: TGCAGTGCTACTTCCCCGGGACTAGCGGGACGTGAGCAGTTCTTC.

The gene calls are TRBV3-1 and TRBJ2-4, with TRBD1 matching 7 bases. CDR3 length: 16 residues. Per germline, CDR1 LGHDT and CDR2 YNNKEL (reference sequence). Unmatched junction bases numbered 2, after V lost 0 bases and J lost 0 bases. CDR3 bases: TGTGCCAGCAGCCAAGAGGCAGGGGGAGCCAAAAACATTCAGTACTTC. This gives the protein CASSQEAGGAKNIQYF.

For the CDR3, the DNA is TGTGCCAGCAGGGGAGGGGACGAAGAGACCCAGTACTTC. It encodes CASRGGDEETQYF. The J gene is TRBJ2-5, the V gene TRBV21-1; the D segment call TRBD2 is taken from the table without a DNA check. TRBV21-1 is a recognized pseudogene. The CDR3 consists of 13 residues.

The V and J genes are TRBV28 and TRBJ1-5, with 10 bases that match TRBD1. Germline V gene data show CDR1 as MDHEN and CDR2 as SYDVKM. After removal of 7 bases from V and 9 bases from J, the junction contained 12 bases not matched to a gene. The CDR3 totals 15 residues. CDR3 bases: TGTGCCAGCACCTACCGGGACAGGGGATTTGCGCCCCAGCATTTT. Its protein product is CASTYRDRGFAPQHF.

This clonotype has a count of ten or more. This chain connects TRBV20-1 to TRBJ2-1, with 7 bases lining up with TRBD2. After removal of 8 bases from V and 7 bases from J, the junction contained 11 bases not matched to a gene. Germline-derived CDR1 and CDR2 are DFQATT and SNEGSKA (reference sequence). The CDR3 extends over 13 amino acids. The CDR3 here is CSPSAGVRNEQFF. The DNA for the CDR3 is TGCAGTCCCAGCGCGGGAGTAAGGAATGAGCAGTTCTTC.

Ten or more counts support this clonotype. This sequence joins TRBV28 and TRBJ2-7; tentative D call: TRBD1 (5 bases). This CDR3 is built from 12 residues. Trimming pared 6 bases from V and 2 bases from J, leaving 8 bases between. The V gene's germline CDR1 is MDHEN and CDR2 SYDVKM. CDR3: CASSQDTYEQYF. In DNA, the CDR3 is TGTGCCAGCAGCCAGGACACCTACGAGCAGTACTTC.

The rearrangement uses TRBV28 and TRBJ2-1; D is perhaps TRBD1 or TRBD2 (5 bases each). Germline lookup yields CDR1 MDHEN and CDR2 SYDVKM. The CDR3 covers 15 residues. V dropped 7 bases and J dropped 6 bases, with 19 bases sitting between them. The CDR3 here is CASKEHPGQLNEQFF. CDR3 sequence (DNA): TGTGCCAGCAAGGAACACCCGGGGCAACTCAATGAGCAGTTCTTC.

The sample holds a few counts of this clonotype. CDR3 sequence (DNA): TGCAGCGTTGAAGGAACGGAGAACACTGAAGCTTTCTTT. The encoded protein is CSVEGTENTEAFF. The chain recombines TRBV29-1 with TRBJ1-1, with D uncertain. Germline V gene sequence: CDR1 SQVTM, CDR2 ANQGSEA. The CDR3 loop spans 13 amino acids. V was trimmed by 1 base and J by 1 base, leaving 7 bases between them.

The chain combines TRBV20-1 with TRBJ1-3; 7 nucleotides align to TRBD1. Germline CDR1 reads DFQATT; CDR2 reads SNEGSKA (reference sequence). The junction had 15 bases not matched to a gene; V was cut back by 0 bases and J by 4 bases. CDR3 length: 18 residues. The CDR3 coding sequence is TGCAGTGCTAGAGATCAAAAACTCGGGACAGTTCTAGGAAACACCATATATTTT. Protein product: CSARDQKLGTVLGNTIYF.

V and J are TRBV7-2 and TRBJ2-5; 9 nucleotides agree with TRBD2. Per germline, CDR1 SGHTA and CDR2 FQGNSA. V was pared by 0 bases and J by 3 bases, with 2 bases of the junction left unmatched. The CDR3 spans 15 residues. The CDR3 loop is CASSLASSGKETQYF. The CDR3 DNA reads TGTGCCAGCAGCTTAGCATCTAGCGGGAAAGAGACCCAGTACTTC.

This clonotype was recorded a few times. The rearrangement links TRBV5-1 to TRBJ2-1; D uncertain. Germline V lookup: CDR1 SGHRS, CDR2 YFSETQ. The V end was cut by 0 bases, the J end by 8 bases, with 15 bases between. CDR3 length: 15 residues. The CDR3 loop reads CASSLVAVEVDEQFF. The CDR3 DNA reads TGCGCCAGCAGCTTGGTGGCCGTTGAGGTCGATGAGCAGTTCTTC.

The chain carries TRBV19 and TRBJ1-5; perhaps TRBD1 as D (5 bases). The V end lost 0 bases, the J end lost 4 bases, and 10 bases lay between the germline ends. Germline V gene data show CDR1 as LNHDA and CDR2 as SQIVND (reference sequence). This CDR3 spans 15 amino acids. The CDR3 region is CASSIDHRRNQPQHF. CDR3 DNA sequence: TGTGCCAGTAGTATAGACCACAGGAGGAATCAGCCCCAGCATTTT.

The DNA of the CDR3 is TGCGCCAGCAGAACCGGGACTAGCCCCTACGAGCAGTACTTC. Its translation is CASRTGTSPYEQYF. The chain uses TRBV5-1 and TRBJ2-7, with 9 bases matching TRBD2. This CDR3 is built from 14 residues. Trimming cost V 5 bases and J 2 bases; bases outside gene matches: 5. CDR1 and CDR2 (germline): SGHRS, YFSETQ.

This clonotype was counted a few times. The gene calls are TRBV10-3 and TRBJ2-7, with 7 positions matching TRBD1. With 8 bases clipped from V and 2 bases from J, the junction kept 6 bases outside the gene matches. The CDR3 loop spans 13 amino acids. Germline-derived CDR1 and CDR2 are ENHRY and SYGVKD. This chain's CDR3 is CAIGSGQTYEQYF. The CDR3 DNA reads as TGTGCCATCGGCTCGGGACAGACCTACGAGCAGTACTTC.

J is TRBJ2-1 and V is TRBV27; the D gene is possibly TRBD2 (6 bases). Germline V gene sequence: CDR1 MNHEY, CDR2 SMNVEV (reference sequence). V gave up 2 bases and J gave up 5 bases, with 10 bases separating them. CDR3 length: 14 amino acids. The CDR3 is CASSLISGNNEQFF. The CDR3 nucleotides read TGTGCCAGCAGTTTAATTAGCGGTAACAATGAGCAGTTCTTC.

The rearrangement uses TRBV5-1 and TRBJ2-1; TRBD2 aligns across 8 bases. Germline V lookup: CDR1 SGHRS, CDR2 YFSETQ. The CDR3 is 15 residues long. V trimming: 0 bases; J trimming: 5 bases; junction bases outside the gene matches: 4. The CDR3 coding sequence is TGCGCCAGCAGCTTGGAACTAGCGGATAACAATGAGCAGTTCTTC. This gives the protein CASSLELADNNEQFF.

V usage is TRBV6-5 and J usage is TRBJ2-1; D may be TRBD1 (6 bases). CDR1 and CDR2 from the germline V gene are MNHEY and SVGAGI. There are 13 residues in the CDR3. V lost 4 bases and J lost 5, with 9 bases in between. CDR3 residues: CASSWDNDNEQFF. The CDR3 bases are TGTGCCAGCAGTTGGGACAACGACAATGAGCAGTTCTTC.